The 29 T cell receptor beta chains below were found in one sample sequenced in a study of response to subunit inactivated influenza vaccine. Using its own MiXCR run on the RT-PCR reads, TCRdb lists one record per CDR3 protein. This table has approximately 490,000 distinct CDR3 sequences, approximately 7.7% appearing once. The sample was PBMCs from blood, taken around 25 months after vaccination. All receptors derive from a man aged 50 to 75 who received an inactivated influenza vaccine.

This chain links TRBV7-9 with TRBJ2-7; 10 nucleotides agree with TRBD2. V lost 5 bases and J lost 4; bases outside the gene matches: 8. The CDR3 loop spans 15 amino acids. Germline V gene sequence: CDR1 SEHNR, CDR2 FQNEAQ (reference sequence). In nucleotides, the CDR3 is TGTGCCAGCAGCACTTGGGATAGCGGGGGGTACGAGCAGTACTTC. It translates to CASSTWDSGGYEQYF.

This clonotype was seen ten or more times. The V call is TRBV5-1, the J call TRBJ2-7, with a possible D match to TRBD2 (5 bases). Per germline, CDR1 SGHRS and CDR2 YFSETQ. The V gene lost 4 bases and the J gene lost 4 bases, with 15 bases spanning the gap. This CDR3 has 14 residues. The CDR3 DNA follows: TGCGCCAGCAGCATTGGAACCGGGATGTACGAGCAGTACTTC. Protein sequence: CASSIGTGMYEQYF.

This clonotype has only a few counts. The chain is built from TRBV5-1 and TRBJ2-3, with 11 bases that match TRBD2. In germline, CDR1 is SGHRS, CDR2 YFSETQ. The CDR3 contains 14 residues. The trim removed 4 bases at V and 3 bases at J, leaving 1 base unmatched. The DNA of the CDR3 is TGCGCCAGCAGCGCTAGCGGGAGGACAGATACGCAGTATTTT. Its translation: CASSASGRTDTQYF.

CDR3 coding DNA: TGTGCCAGCAGCTCAAGGGCTGTCTACAATGAGCAGTTCTTC. Translating it yields CASSSRAVYNEQFF. This chain uses TRBV3-1 with TRBJ2-1; D not resolved. V was shortened by 5 bases and J by 3 bases, with 11 bases between the two germline ends. CDR1 is LGHDT and CDR2 is YNNKEL in the germline V gene (reference sequence). The length of the CDR3 is 14 residues.

A few counts support this clonotype. V and J are TRBV7-6 and TRBJ1-6; a possible D gene is TRBD1 (5 bases). Germline V gene lookup returns CDR1 SGHVS and CDR2 FNYEAQ. CDR3 length: 14 residues. The V gene lost 4 bases and the J gene lost 7 bases, with 11 bases spanning the gap. The CDR3 here is CASSYGQKNSPLHF. As DNA, the CDR3 is TGTGCCAGCAGCTACGGACAAAAAAATTCACCCCTCCACTTT.

This clonotype was found many times. The chain's CDR3 is CASSYTGGSNYGYTF. The CDR3 nucleotides are TGTGCCAGCAGTTACACAGGGGGCTCCAACTATGGCTACACCTTC. The genes are TRBV6-5 and TRBJ1-2, with TRBD1 matching 9 bases. Germline V lookup: CDR1 MNHEY, CDR2 SVGAGI. The CDR3 is 15 residues long. Trimming cost V 2 bases and J 2 bases; bases outside gene matches: 3.

This rearrangement joins TRBV5-1 to TRBJ2-7, with D perhaps matching TRBD1 (5 bases). The CDR3 extends over 13 amino acids. Per germline, CDR1 SGHRS and CDR2 YFSETQ. V shed 1 base and J shed 3 bases, with 8 bases lying between them. The CDR3 DNA follows: TGCGCCAGCAGCTTGAACCAGGGCTACGAGCAGTACTTC. Encoded protein: CASSLNQGYEQYF.

This clonotype occurred many times. CDR3 sequence: CASSKRQGGETQYF. The DNA for the CDR3 is TGTGCCAGCAGCAAGAGACAGGGAGGAGAGACCCAGTACTTC. The chain carries TRBV7-9 and TRBJ2-5, with D possibly TRBD1 on 7 matching bases. This CDR3 has 14 residues. The V end was cut by 5 bases, the J end by 4 bases, with 14 bases between. The V gene's germline CDR1 is SEHNR and CDR2 FQNEAQ (reference sequence).

The CDR3 sequence is CASSVDSFNEKLFF. The DNA of the CDR3 is TGTGCCAGCAGTGTGGACAGCTTTAATGAAAAACTGTTTTTT. V usage is TRBV12-3 or TRBV12-4 and J usage is TRBJ1-4, with a possible D match to TRBD1 (6 bases). There are 14 residues in the CDR3. The V end lost 5 bases, the J end lost 4 bases, and 11 bases lay between the germline ends.

Many counts were recorded for this clonotype. The chain combines TRBV18 with TRBJ2-7, with D possibly being TRBD1 (6 bases). This CDR3 contains 15 residues. Germline CDR1 KGHSH, CDR2 LQKENI. V lost 4 bases to trimming and J lost 6 bases, with 19 bases between them. CDR3 amino acids: CASSQNRNRVGEQYF. DNA of the CDR3: TGTGCCAGCTCACAAAACAGAAACAGGGTAGGCGAGCAGTACTTC.

This sequence joins TRBV20-1 and TRBJ2-1; 10 bases agree with TRBD2. The CDR3 runs 16 residues. Germline V gene lookup returns CDR1 DFQATT and CDR2 SNEGSKA (reference sequence). After removal of 6 bases from V and 1 base from J, the junction contained 9 bases not matched to a gene. The CDR3 DNA is TGCAGTGCCCCGTCGGCTAGCGGGGGTTCCTACAATGAGCAGTTCTTC. Translated: CSAPSASGGSYNEQFF.

The chain carries TRBV20-1 and TRBJ2-3, with 9 bases that match TRBD2. The CDR3 extends over 15 amino acids. V trimming: 6 bases; J trimming: 2 bases; junction bases outside the gene matches: 9. CDR1 and CDR2 (germline): DFQATT, SNEGSKA (reference sequence). The DNA for the CDR3 is TGCAGTGCACAGAAGACTAGCGGATTCACAGATACGCAGTATTTT. Protein product: CSAQKTSGFTDTQYF.

The CDR3: CSAREAGDVLGEQFF. Here the CDR3 DNA reads TGCAGTGCTAGGGAGGCGGGAGATGTTTTGGGTGAGCAGTTCTTC. The rearrangement joins TRBV20-1 to TRBJ2-1; 7 positions match TRBD2. The trim removed 3 bases at V and 9 bases at J, leaving 14 bases unmatched. The CDR3 is 15 amino acids. Germline assignment: CDR1 DFQATT and CDR2 SNEGSKA (reference sequence).

In its sample, this clonotype was seen many times. V and J are TRBV5-5 and TRBJ2-7, with 12 nucleotides matching TRBD1. The V gene end was trimmed by 4 bases and the J gene end by 2 bases; junction bases not matched to a gene: 1. The CDR3 consists of 14 residues. The V gene's germline CDR1 is SGHKS and CDR2 YYEKEE (reference sequence). CDR3: CASSGTGGAYEQYF. DNA of the CDR3: TGTGCCAGCAGCGGGACAGGGGGCGCCTACGAGCAGTACTTC.

This clonotype appeared many times. This rearrangement joins TRBV28 to TRBJ2-2; the D is unclear. The CDR3 has 16 amino acids. The germline gives CDR1 MDHEN, CDR2 SYDVKM. The V gene lost 5 bases and the J gene lost 2 bases, with 15 bases spanning the gap. The CDR3 sequence is CASSLSPVANTGELFF. The CDR3 DNA reads TGTGCCAGCAGTCTATCGCCGGTTGCAAACACCGGGGAGCTGTTTTTT.

A few counts support this clonotype. The V and J genes are TRBV12-3 or TRBV12-4 and TRBJ2-7; 7 bases fit TRBD1. Trimming took 5 bases from V and 3 from J; bases not matched to a gene: 13. The length of the CDR3 is 16 residues. Written as DNA, the CDR3 is TGTGCCAGCAGTCTAGAAGGCGGACAGGCGATCTACGAGCAGTACTTC. As protein: CASSLEGGQAIYEQYF.

This clonotype was observed at least ten times. The chain recombines TRBV5-1 with TRBJ2-7, with TRBD1 matching 7 bases. J was trimmed by 2 bases and V by 1 base; bases with no gene match: 3. Germline CDR1 is SGHRS and CDR2 is YFSETQ. The CDR3 consists of 14 residues. CDR3: CASSLRTGTYEQYF. CDR3 nucleotide sequence: TGCGCCAGCAGCTTGCGGACAGGAACCTACGAGCAGTACTTC.

This clonotype showed up many times. This rearrangement joins TRBV20-1 to TRBJ2-1; D uncertain. The V end was cut by 3 bases, the J end by 10 bases, with 10 bases between. CDR1 and CDR2 from the germline V gene are DFQATT and SNEGSKA (reference sequence). There are 11 residues in the CDR3. In nucleotides, the CDR3 is TGCAGTGCTAGGGCCTGGGAAGAGCAGTTCTTC. This gives the protein CSARAWEEQFF.

There are many counts of this clonotype. The rearrangement joins TRBV20-1 to TRBJ2-1; TRBD2 agrees at 11 bases. Losses at the gene ends were 1 base for V and 1 base for J; bases not matched to a gene: 12. Per germline, CDR1 DFQATT and CDR2 SNEGSKA (reference sequence). There are 19 residues in the CDR3. The DNA for the CDR3 is TGCAGTGCTAGAGTGGGGACTAGCGGACACCATACGTCCTACAATGAGCAGTTCTTC. Encoded protein: CSARVGTSGHHTSYNEQFF.

This clonotype came up a few times. V gene TRBV6-1 combines with J gene TRBJ2-2; D is possibly TRBD2 (6 bases). Trimming removed 6 bases from V and 2 bases from J, with 13 bases in between. The CDR3 has 15 amino acids. Per the germline V gene, CDR1 is MNHNS and CDR2 is SASEGT. Here the CDR3 DNA reads TGTGCCAGCAGGCCGGGACTTTCCAACACCGGGGAGCTGTTTTTT. Translating it yields CASRPGLSNTGELFF.

This clonotype was counted ten times or more. The chain joins TRBV9 to TRBJ2-6; 8 nucleotides agree with TRBD2. CDR3 size: 17 residues. The V segment lost 2 bases and the J segment 0 bases; nucleotides outside the gene matches: 4. Germline V gives CDR1 SGDLS, CDR2 YYNGEE. Written as DNA, the CDR3 is TGTGCCAGCAGCGTCGACCGGGGGGGCTCTGGGGCCAACGTCCTGACTTTC. Translation: CASSVDRGGSGANVLTF. The complete variable domain, with remaining parts taken from reference TRBV9 and TRBJ2-6, reads DSGVTQTPKHLITATGQRVTLRCSPRSGDLSVYWYQQSLDQGLQFLIQYYNGEERAKGNILERFSAQQFPDLHSELNLSSLELGDSALYFCASSVDRGGSGANVLTFGAGSRLTVL.

The chain carries TRBV6-2 or TRBV6-3 and TRBJ1-1; tentative D call: TRBD1 (5 bases). This CDR3 contains 14 residues. V was clipped by 3 bases and J by 7 bases, with 15 bases between them. Germline V gene sequence: CDR1 MNHEY, CDR2 SVGEGT. The chain's CDR3 is CASSYWGGLSEAFF. For the CDR3, the DNA is TGTGCCAGCAGTTATTGGGGGGGACTAAGTGAAGCTTTCTTT.

This clonotype has only a few counts. This rearrangement joins TRBV5-5 to TRBJ1-4; no firm D call. The V end was cut by 0 bases, the J end by 0 bases, with 6 bases between. Germline loops: CDR1 SGHKS, CDR2 YYEKEE (reference sequence). CDR3 length equals 15 residues. CDR3 coding DNA: TGTGCCAGCAGCTTGGGTATCGCAACTAATGAAAAACTGTTTTTT. Translation: CASSLGIATNEKLFF.

The V and J genes are TRBV20-1 and TRBJ2-7, with 14 nucleotides matching TRBD2. The germline CDR1 and CDR2 sequences are DFQATT and SNEGSKA (reference sequence). This CDR3 comprises 16 residues. V was pared by 5 bases and J by 3 bases, with 9 bases of the junction left unmatched. This CDR3 is CSAPGLAGVRDYEQYF. CDR3 in DNA: TGCAGTGCTCCGGGACTAGCGGGAGTTCGGGACTACGAGCAGTACTTC.

This clonotype was seen more than once but under ten times. This chain connects TRBV10-3 to TRBJ2-3; 7 bases fit TRBD1. The CDR3 has 14 amino acids. V shed 2 bases, J shed 4 bases, and the junction held 3 bases outside the gene matches. The germline V gene has CDR1 ENHRY and CDR2 SYGVKD. The CDR3 protein is CAISEPGQADTQYF. CDR3 nucleotides: TGTGCCATCAGTGAGCCCGGACAGGCAGATACGCAGTATTTT.

This clonotype was detected ten times or more. This chain joins TRBV5-4 and TRBJ2-4; 11 bases are shared with TRBD2. This CDR3 contains 19 residues. Per germline, CDR1 SGHNT and CDR2 YYREEE (reference sequence). With V trimmed by 0 bases and J by 8 bases, 16 bases remained unmatched. For the CDR3, the DNA is TGTGCCAGCAGCTTGGTCTTTGCGGTGTCTAGCGGGGGGAGAGACATTCAGTACTTC. Protein: CASSLVFAVSSGGRDIQYF.

This clonotype has ten or more counts. The chain joins TRBV12-3 or TRBV12-4 to TRBJ2-7, with D unresolved. The CDR3 extends over 12 amino acids. V lost 5 bases, J lost 2 bases, and 7 bases lay in between. The CDR3 protein is CASSDVAYEQYF. CDR3 DNA sequence: TGTGCCAGCAGTGACGTGGCCTACGAGCAGTACTTC.

This clonotype was recorded at least ten times. The chain employs TRBV4-1 and TRBJ1-5; D unclear. CDR1 MGHRA and CDR2 YSYEKL come from the germline V gene. Trimming cost V 3 bases and J 1 base, with 13 bases left between them. The CDR3 has 16 amino acids. CDR3 sequence reads: CASSQTPGLSNQPQHF. In DNA form, the CDR3 reads TGCGCCAGCAGCCAGACCCCTGGATTAAGCAATCAGCCCCAGCATTTT.

The chain joins TRBV7-8 to TRBJ2-5; 9 bases line up with TRBD2. Looked up from germline, CDR1 is SGHVS and CDR2 is FQNEAQ. The CDR3 sequence is 16 residues long. Unmatched junction bases numbered 10, after V lost 6 bases and J lost 2 bases. CDR3 in amino acids: CASRVGRGGRQETQYF. The CDR3 coding sequence is TGTGCCAGCAGGGTAGGGCGGGGGGGCCGGCAAGAGACCCAGTACTTC.